The present TCR beta chain was sequenced within a study of blood T cell repertoires in COVID-19. Overall study context: Acute and convalescent COVID-19 samples came from the United States, Italy and Spain.

TCRdb's table, derived via immunoSEQ multiplex PCR, lists solely in-frame clones and lacks some. The sample records 150,000 to 200,000 clones, 65% to 85% being singletons. CDR1 and CDR2 from the germline V gene are ENHRY and SYGVKD. The CDR3 runs to 17 residues. V shed 5 bases and J 2 bases; nucleotides not matched to a gene: 7. J is TRBJ2-6 and V is TRBV10-3, with 9 bases lining up with TRBD1. The specimen was peripheral blood. The receptor was isolated from a woman aged 80 or older with active or convalescent COVID-19. This CDR3 is CAISPQGTGTGANVLTF. In DNA, the CDR3 is TGTGCCATCAGTCCACAGGGGACAGGGACTGGGGCCAACGTCCTGACTTTC.